Listed below are T cell receptor beta chains from one sample, sequenced in a study of T cells after yellow fever vaccination. TCRdb reprocessed the 5' RACE reads via MiXCR and lists one record per CDR3 protein. The sample contains over 100,000 distinct CDR3 sequences, 8% to 9.5% of which appear only once. Material: CD8+ T cells sorted from PBMCs, obtained 45 days after the yellow fever booster vaccination. These TCRs come from a man aged 25-45 years who received the YFV17D yellow fever vaccine. Each CDR3 is given without its conserved first and last residue. Clone size is shown for a subset of rows, as once, few, many or a class of expanded clone.

v_call	clone_size	j_call	cdr3_aa
TRBV2	few	TRBJ2-1	AIRASGSLLQF
TRBV30	many	TRBJ2-7	AFDRGYEQY
TRBV19	NA	TRBJ1-2	ATQGAVADGYT
TRBV7-3	NA	TRBJ2-3	ASSRGREPTDTQY
TRBV28	NA	TRBJ1-5	ASNNNQPQH
TRBV9	NA	TRBJ2-7	ASSPSGGPTYEQY
TRBV9	many	TRBJ2-7	ASSADGVTQKGQY
TRBV5-1	many	TRBJ2-7	ASSLDRDRFYEQY
TRBV5-1	NA	TRBJ2-7	ASSLRMFGELTFYEQY
TRBV27	many	TRBJ2-7	ASSLSGTGGYEQY
TRBV5-1	NA	TRBJ2-7	ASSATSSYEQY
TRBV27	many	TRBJ2-5	ASSFLGQETQY
TRBV11-2	NA	TRBJ2-7	ASSLDRQY
TRBV11-2	few	TRBJ2-2	ASSLVRDRAGELF
TRBV20-1	few	TRBJ1-3	SARAIFHSGNTIY
TRBV7-8	NA	TRBJ2-1	ASNPYPGSYNEQF
TRBV11-2	NA	TRBJ2-4	ASSLTALWGQNIQY
TRBV12-3/TRBV12-4	many	TRBJ1-5	ASSLNQPQH
TRBV2	few	TRBJ2-7	ASSPLGTGAYEQY
TRBV20-1	many	TRBJ2-5	SAPRDAEDFETQY
TRBV20-1	many	TRBJ2-3	SALGLGLVSTDTQY
TRBV12-3/TRBV12-4	many	TRBJ2-3	ASSAGAPSADTQY
TRBV12-3/TRBV12-4	NA	TRBJ2-5	ASSPEQGPETQY
TRBV27	many	TRBJ2-7	ASSLEGSHFYEQY
TRBV20-1	many	TRBJ1-1	SASLEAMNTEAF
TRBV11-2	NA	TRBJ1-3	ASSPWGGASGNTIY
TRBV7-2	many	TRBJ2-1	ASSLGILSSYNEQF
TRBV30	few	TRBJ2-1	AWSEGLAGNEQF
TRBV2	many	TRBJ2-7	ASRNTPISPWEQY